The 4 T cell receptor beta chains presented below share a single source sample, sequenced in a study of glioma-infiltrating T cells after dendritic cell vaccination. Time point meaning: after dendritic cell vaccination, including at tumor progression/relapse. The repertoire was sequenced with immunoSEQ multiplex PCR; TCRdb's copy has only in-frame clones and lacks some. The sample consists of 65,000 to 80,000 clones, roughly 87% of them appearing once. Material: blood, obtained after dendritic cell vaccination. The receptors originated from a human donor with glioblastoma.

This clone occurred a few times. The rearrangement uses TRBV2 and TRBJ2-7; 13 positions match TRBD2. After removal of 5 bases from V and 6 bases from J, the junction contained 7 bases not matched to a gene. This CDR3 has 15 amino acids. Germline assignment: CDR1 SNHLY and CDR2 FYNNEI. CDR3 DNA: TGTGCCAGCAGTCTAACTAGCGGGGGGGCCGTCGAGCAGTACTTC. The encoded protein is CASSLTSGGAVEQYF.

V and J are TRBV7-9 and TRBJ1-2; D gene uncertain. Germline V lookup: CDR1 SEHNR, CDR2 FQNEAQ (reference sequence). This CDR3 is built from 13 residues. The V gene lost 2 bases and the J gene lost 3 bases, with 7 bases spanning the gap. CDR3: CASSLQEDYGYTF. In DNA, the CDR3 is TGTGCCAGCAGCTTACAGGAGGACTATGGCTACACCTTC.

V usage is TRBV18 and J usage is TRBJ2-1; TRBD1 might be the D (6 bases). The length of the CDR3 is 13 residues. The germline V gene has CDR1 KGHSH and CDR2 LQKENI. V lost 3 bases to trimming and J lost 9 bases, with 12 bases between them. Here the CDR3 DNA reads TGTGCCAGCTCACCTTTAGGGGGTAGTGAGCAGTTCTTC. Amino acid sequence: CASSPLGGSEQFF. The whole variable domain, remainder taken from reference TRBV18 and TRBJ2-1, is NAGVMQNPRHLVRRRGQEARLRCSPMKGHSHVYWYRQLPEEGLKFMVYLQKENIIDESGMPKERFSAEFPKEGPSILRIQQVVRGDSAAYFCASSPLGGSEQFFGPGTRLTVL.

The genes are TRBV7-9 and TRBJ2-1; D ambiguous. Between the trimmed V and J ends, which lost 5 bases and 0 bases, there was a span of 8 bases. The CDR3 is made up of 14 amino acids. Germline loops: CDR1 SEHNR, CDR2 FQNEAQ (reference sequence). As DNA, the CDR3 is TGTGCCAGCAGCCTATACTACTCCTACAATGAGCAGTTCTTC. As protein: CASSLYYSYNEQFF.